This passage covers 30 T cell receptor beta chains from one sample sequenced in a study of shared clonotypes between healthy human individuals. Terminally differentiated effector memory CD45RA+ cells were excluded from the naive CD8 cells, which were CD45RO-negative and positively selected for CCR7. Measured with immunoSEQ multiplex PCR; TCRdb has only the in-frame clones, and not every one. Found here are about 700,000 clones, around 90% of them singletons; the top ten hold approximately 25%. The sequenced sample was naive CD8+ T cells sorted from blood. The receptors derive from a man younger than 40 in good health.

CDR3 nucleotides: TGTGCCAGCAGTGATCGGGCTAGCGGCTCCTACAATGAGCAGTTCTTC. As protein: CASSDRASGSYNEQFF. V and J are TRBV2 and TRBJ2-1, with TRBD2 matching over 7 bases. The CDR3 contains 16 residues. Germline trimming cut 3 bases from V and 0 bases from J; bases unmatched to any gene: 5. Germline V lookup: CDR1 SNHLY, CDR2 FYNNEI. The variable domain in full, completed from reference TRBV2 and TRBJ2-1, reads EPEVTQTPSHQVTQMGQEVILRCVPISNHLYFYWYRQILGQKVEFLVSFYNNEISEKSEIFDDQFSVERPDGSNFTLKIRSTKLEDSAMYFCASSDRASGSYNEQFFGPGTRLTVL.

This clone showed up just once. The chain uses TRBV30 and TRBJ2-3; 8 nucleotides match TRBD2. From germline, CDR1 is GTSNPN and CDR2 SVGIG (reference sequence). Trimming took 3 bases from V and 3 from J; bases not matched to a gene: 11. This CDR3 is 16 amino acids long. The CDR3, as DNA: TGTGCCTGGAGCCCGTGGTTACTAGCGGCTACAGATACGCAGTATTTT. It encodes CAWSPWLLAATDTQYF.

There are a few counts of this clone. V usage is TRBV28 and J usage is TRBJ1-5, with D unresolved. Between the trimmed V and J ends, which lost 7 bases and 2 bases, there was a span of 9 bases. Germline V gene lookup returns CDR1 MDHEN and CDR2 SYDVKM. This CDR3 contains 13 residues. CDR3 in DNA: TGTGCCAGCACCACGCAGGGCAATCAGCCCCAGCATTTT. It encodes CASTTQGNQPQHF.

This chain uses TRBV6-5 with TRBJ2-2; D remains ambiguous. Germline lookup yields CDR1 MNHEY and CDR2 SVGAGI. Trimming took 2 bases from V and 7 from J, leaving 8 bases between them. The CDR3 extends over 13 amino acids. The CDR3 nucleotides read TGTGCCAGCAGTTACACCGGAGACGGGGAGCTGTTTTTT. Its translation is CASSYTGDGELFF.

J is TRBJ2-1 and V is TRBV25-1, with 7 bases that match TRBD2. Germline CDR1 MGHDK, CDR2 SYGVNS. Unmatched junction bases numbered 10, after V lost 3 bases and J lost 2 bases. The CDR3 is made up of 17 amino acids. CDR3 DNA: TGTGCCAGCAGTGATACACCGGGGACTACTCCCTACAATGAGCAGTTCTTC. It codes for CASSDTPGTTPYNEQFF.

The chain carries TRBV4-3 and TRBJ2-1; a weak D match, TRBD2 (7 bases). V lost 0 bases and J 8 bases, leaving 11 bases between the germline ends. This CDR3 spans 14 amino acids. The germline CDR1 and CDR2 sequences are LGHNA and YSLEER. The CDR3 sequence is CASSQDWGGYEQFF. CDR3 bases: TGCGCCAGCAGCCAAGATTGGGGGGGCTATGAGCAGTTCTTC.

V is TRBV19 and J is TRBJ2-1; no firm D call. Germline V gene sequence: CDR1 LNHDA, CDR2 SQIVND (reference sequence). CDR3 size: 13 residues. V was clipped by 4 bases and J by 6 bases, with 10 bases between them. The CDR3, as DNA: TGTGCCAGTAGTACCCACGGAAGCAATGAGCAGTTCTTC. It encodes CASSTHGSNEQFF.

V and J are TRBV4-1 and TRBJ2-5, with 8 bases matching TRBD2. The V and J ends lost 1 base and 1 base, in that order; junction bases with no gene match: 5. This CDR3 is built from 16 residues. Germline CDR1 and CDR2: MGHRA and YSYEKL. The CDR3 region is CASSQAGLGFQETQYF. CDR3 sequence (DNA): TGCGCCAGCAGCCAAGCGGGACTAGGTTTCCAAGAGACCCAGTACTTC.

The gene calls are TRBV7-9 and TRBJ1-5; possibly TRBD1 for D (6 bases). Trimming cost V 5 bases and J 2 bases, with 10 bases left between them. Per the germline V gene, CDR1 is SEHNR and CDR2 is FQNEAQ (reference sequence). The CDR3 runs to 14 residues. The CDR3 bases are TGTGCCAGCAGCCGTACAGGGCGCAATCAGCCCCAGCATTTT. It encodes CASSRTGRNQPQHF.

This chain connects TRBV11-2 to TRBJ2-4, with 8 bases aligning to TRBD2. CDR3 length: 13 amino acids. In germline, CDR1 is SGHAT, CDR2 FQNNGV. J gave up 6 bases and V 6 bases, and 4 bases lay outside the gene matches. In DNA, the CDR3 is TGTGCCAGCAGTCGAACTAGCGGAAACATTCAGTACTTC. Residues: CASSRTSGNIQYF.

This chain uses TRBV11-2 with TRBJ2-5, with 11 nucleotides matching TRBD2. The CDR3 is 14 amino acids. J lost 7 bases, V lost 5 bases, and 6 bases had no gene match. CDR1 and CDR2 (germline): SGHAT, FQNNGV. The CDR3 protein is CASSHSGGGWTQYF. The CDR3 nucleotides are TGTGCCAGCAGCCATAGCGGGGGGGGTTGGACCCAGTACTTC.

The chain uses TRBV7-2 and TRBJ1-2; perhaps TRBD1 as D (5 bases). V was pared by 1 base and J by 9 bases, with 9 bases between. Germline loops: CDR1 SGHTA, CDR2 FQGNSA. The CDR3 extends over 12 amino acids. The CDR3 loop reads CASSLDQGSYTF. CDR3 DNA sequence: TGTGCCAGCAGCTTAGATCAGGGCAGCTACACCTTC.

V and J are TRBV10-2 and TRBJ2-1; tentatively, D is TRBD2 (6 bases). The CDR3 covers 15 residues. With 5 bases removed from V and 9 bases from J, the gap between germline ends came to 20 bases. Germline CDR1 reads WSHSY; CDR2 reads SAAADI. The CDR3 protein is CASSTATSSYSEQFF. The DNA for the CDR3 is TGCGCCAGCAGTACGGCGACTAGTTCTTACTCTGAGCAGTTCTTC.

On this clone itself: Other DNA sequences in this specimen translate into the identical CDR3. The CDR3 loop reads CASSLKGLSSYEQYF. The CDR3 DNA follows: TGTGCCAGCAGTTTGAAGGGTCTTTCTTCCTACGAGCAGTACTTC. The chain links TRBV27 to TRBJ2-7; no clear D gene. The V end was cut by 3 bases, the J end by 1 base, with 13 bases between. Germline V lookup: CDR1 MNHEY, CDR2 SMNVEV (reference sequence). The CDR3 is 15 residues long.

This clone was seen a single time. J is TRBJ1-2 and V is TRBV27; possibly TRBD1 for D (6 bases). The germline V and J ends were trimmed by 7 bases and 2 bases, with 11 bases remaining between them. The CDR3 has 13 residues. Germline CDR1 is MNHEY and CDR2 is SMNVEV (reference sequence). CDR3 DNA: TGTGCCAGCACGGGACACAAAAACTATGGCTACACCTTC. Translating gives CASTGHKNYGYTF.

This chain connects TRBV4-2 to TRBJ2-7; D is uncertain. CDR1 is LGHNA, CDR2 YNFKEQ, per germline. This CDR3 region has 13 residues. Trimming removed 0 bases at V and 5 bases at J, with 8 bases between. DNA of the CDR3: TGTGCCAGCAGCCAAGAAAAATTCGACGAGCAGTACTTC. It is translated as CASSQEKFDEQYF.

The sample holds one count of this clone. The chain has TRBV5-1 and TRBJ2-1; the D is unclear. This CDR3 contains 11 residues. Germline CDR1 reads SGHRS; CDR2 reads YFSETQ. V lost 0 bases to trimming and J lost 9 bases, with 4 bases between them. The CDR3 protein is CASSLEFEQFF. CDR3 nucleotides: TGCGCCAGCAGCTTGGAGTTTGAGCAGTTCTTC.

Concerning this clone itself: This sample includes further DNA sequences coding for the same CDR3. V gene TRBV4-1 combines with J gene TRBJ2-7; 10 nucleotides align to TRBD2. Germline lookup yields CDR1 MGHRA and CDR2 YSYEKL. The CDR3 contains 15 residues. Germline trimming cut 1 base from V and 2 bases from J; bases unmatched to any gene: 2. CDR3 protein: CASSQVAGGPYEQYF. As DNA, the CDR3 is TGCGCCAGCAGCCAAGTAGCGGGAGGTCCCTACGAGCAGTACTTC.

The chain employs TRBV6-1 and TRBJ1-1; D is ambiguous. The CDR3 extends over 14 amino acids. Trimming cost V 0 bases and J 7 bases, with 12 bases left between them. Germline CDR1 and CDR2: MNHNS and SASEGT. The CDR3 nucleotides are TGTGCCAGCAGTGAAGCAGGACGGCACTATGAAGCTTTCTTT. It is translated as CASSEAGRHYEAFF.

CDR3 bases: TGTGCCAGCAGTAAGGGACTAGCGGTCACCGGGGAGCTGTTTTTT. Protein: CASSKGLAVTGELFF. The gene calls are TRBV28 and TRBJ2-2; 11 nucleotides line up with TRBD2. The CDR3 covers 15 residues. Unmatched junction bases numbered 3, after V lost 5 bases and J lost 4 bases. Looked up from germline, CDR1 is MDHEN and CDR2 is SYDVKM.

Worth noting for this clone: A junction end diverges from the germline sequence, so it may reflect a read error. This chain's CDR3 is CAGSLKGPTRGEQYF. CDR3 nucleotide sequence: TGTGCCGGCAGCTTAAAAGGACCGACTCGGGGAGAGCAGTACTTC. The rearrangement joins TRBV7-9 to TRBJ2-7; the D gene is possibly TRBD2 (5 bases). The CDR3 contains 15 residues. The germline gives CDR1 SEHNR, CDR2 FQNEAQ (reference sequence).

In its sample, this clone was seen once. This chain connects TRBV9 to TRBJ1-3, with 11 nucleotides matching TRBD1. Trimming took 4 bases from V and 3 from J; bases not matched to a gene: 9. CDR3 length equals 17 residues. The germline V gene has CDR1 SGDLS and CDR2 YYNGEE. CDR3 sequence reads: CASSPWTGGNLGNTIYF. The DNA of the CDR3 is TGTGCCAGCAGCCCATGGACAGGGGGCAATCTTGGAAACACCATATATTTT.

V and J are TRBV9 and TRBJ2-5, with a tentative D call TRBD1 (6 bases). V lost 3 bases and J lost 5, with 17 bases in between. Germline values: CDR1 SGDLS, CDR2 YYNGEE. CDR3 length: 15 residues. The CDR3 nucleotides are TGTGCCAGCAGCGACGCGCGGGCAGGGGTGGAGACCCAGTACTTC. As protein: CASSDARAGVETQYF.

J is TRBJ2-5 and V is TRBV28; TRBD2 aligns across 8 bases. The length of the CDR3 is 16 residues. V shed 6 bases and J 5 bases; nucleotides not matched to a gene: 14. Germline V gene sequence: CDR1 MDHEN, CDR2 SYDVKM. The chain's CDR3 is CASRPLRLASRETQYF. CDR3 in DNA: TGTGCCAGCAGGCCCCTCCGACTAGCGTCCCGCGAGACCCAGTACTTC. Variable domain in full (rest from reference TRBV28 and TRBJ2-5): DVKVTQSSRYLVKRTGEKVFLECVQDMDHENMFWYRQDPGLGLRLIYFSYDVKMKEKGDIPEGYSVSREKKERFSLILESASTNQTSMYLCASRPLRLASRETQYFGPGTRLLVL.

This chain uses TRBV28 with TRBJ2-1; 11 bases line up with TRBD2. The germline V gene encodes CDR1 MDHEN and CDR2 SYDVKM. Trimming removed 4 bases from V and 9 bases from J; junction bases left unmatched: 14. The length of the CDR3 is 17 residues. The CDR3 DNA reads as TGTGCCAGCAGTTCCCCCCTTACTAGCGGGAGTGGCGGTGAGCAGTTCTTC. Amino acid sequence: CASSSPLTSGSGGEQFF.

This clone was detected once. The chain employs TRBV27 and TRBJ2-3; 7 bases are a match to TRBD1. V dropped 3 bases and J dropped 4; count of bases not matched to a gene: 10. CDR1 and CDR2 (germline): MNHEY, SMNVEV (reference sequence). The CDR3 has 16 residues. CDR3 nucleotides: TGTGCCAGCAGTTTGGTCCTAGGGGGCGGTTCAGATACGCAGTATTTT. It specifies CASSLVLGGGSDTQYF.

V gene TRBV27 combines with J gene TRBJ2-3, with TRBD2 identical over 11 bases. Germline CDR1 is MNHEY and CDR2 is SMNVEV (reference sequence). V shed 7 bases and J 1 base; nucleotides not matched to a gene: 13. CDR3 size: 18 residues. Here the CDR3 DNA reads TGTGCCAGCACCCACGGGACTAGCGGAAAGGGGGGCACAGATACGCAGTATTTT. Protein sequence: CASTHGTSGKGGTDTQYF.

On this clone: Different DNA sequences within this sample yield the same CDR3. The DNA for the CDR3 is TGCAGCGTGGGGACAGCGAACACCGGGGAGCTGTTTTTT. Translation: CSVGTANTGELFF. J is TRBJ2-2 and V is TRBV29-1, with 7 bases matching TRBD1. The J segment lost 0 bases and the V segment lost 6 bases, leaving 1 base of the junction unmatched. This CDR3 region has 13 residues. Germline assignment: CDR1 SQVTM and CDR2 ANQGSEA.

CDR3 in DNA: TGTGCCAGCAGCTTTACTGGACAGGGAGATCTGAAGACCCAGTACTTC. Amino acid sequence: CASSFTGQGDLKTQYF. The J gene is TRBJ2-5, the V gene TRBV7-8; TRBD1 matches 8 bases. This CDR3 is 16 amino acids long. V dropped 3 bases and J dropped 6; count of bases not matched to a gene: 12. Germline CDR1 reads SGHVS; CDR2 reads FQNEAQ.

This clone has just one count. This rearrangement joins TRBV10-1 to TRBJ2-6; possible D gene TRBD1, 5 bases. CDR3 length: 16 residues. Germline V gene sequence: CDR1 WNHNN, CDR2 SYGVQD (reference sequence). V was clipped by 2 bases and J by 0 bases, with 8 bases between them. Here the CDR3 DNA reads TGCGCCAGCAGTGAGGGGGCAGCCTCTGGGGCCAACGTCCTGACTTTC. Protein product: CASSEGAASGANVLTF.